The next 9 T cell receptor beta chains were all read from a single sample in a study of T cell responses to AZD1222 COVID-19 vaccine. Assay: immunoSEQ multiplex PCR; the TCRdb copy retains only in-frame clones and omits some. The table records 65,000 to 85,000 clones, roughly 84% of them present only once. The source was peripheral blood, collected on day 0 of AZD1222 vaccination. Source of these receptors: an adult in good health.

The chain employs TRBV20-1 and TRBJ1-3, with 7 nucleotides matching TRBD1. Trimming took 6 bases from V and 4 from J; bases not matched to a gene: 9. There are 14 residues in the CDR3. Germline lookup yields CDR1 DFQATT and CDR2 SNEGSKA (reference sequence). The CDR3 DNA is TGCAGTGCCAGTAAGGGGGCGGCGGGAAACACCATATATTTT. It encodes CSASKGAAGNTIYF.

The V call is TRBV3-1 (or the pseudogene TRBV3-2), the J call TRBJ2-1; D not resolved. From germline, CDR1 is LGHDT and CDR2 YNNKEL (reference sequence). This CDR3 region has 15 residues. V lost 6 bases to trimming and J lost 0 bases, with 12 bases between them. CDR3 sequence reads: CASSQDPSSYNEQFF. CDR3 coding DNA: TGTGCCAGCAGTCAGGACCCCAGCTCCTACAATGAGCAGTTCTTC.

This chain joins TRBV27 and TRBJ1-6; 9 positions match TRBD1. The CDR3 totals 17 residues. Germline values: CDR1 MNHEY, CDR2 SMNVEV (reference sequence). V shed 6 bases and J 8 bases; nucleotides not matched to a gene: 14. CDR3 DNA: TGTGCCAGCAGCATCAGAACTCCCGGGACAGGGTATTCACCCCTCCACTTT. It encodes CASSIRTPGTGYSPLHF.

This clone is a singleton in its sample. This chain links TRBV5-8 with TRBJ2-7; maybe TRBD1 (6 bases). Germline CDR1 reads SGHTS; CDR2 reads YDEGEE. The CDR3 extends over 15 amino acids. V shed 4 bases and J shed 3 bases, with 17 bases lying between them. CDR3 nucleotide sequence: TGTGCCAGCAGCCACCCCTGGGGGCCTAACTACGAGCAGTACTTC. It specifies CASSHPWGPNYEQYF.

The gene calls are TRBV18 and TRBJ2-3; 9 bases line up with TRBD2. The V gene's germline CDR1 is KGHSH and CDR2 LQKENI. The junction had 9 bases not matched to a gene; V was cut back by 2 bases and J by 0 bases. There are 18 residues in the CDR3. The CDR3 DNA follows: TGTGCCAGCTCACCAGTCTTAGCTAGCGGGACTAGCACAGATACGCAGTATTTT. Translating it yields CASSPVLASGTSTDTQYF.

This chain joins TRBV19 and TRBJ1-1; 8 nucleotides agree with TRBD1. Germline lookup yields CDR1 LNHDA and CDR2 SQIVND (reference sequence). This CDR3 spans 18 amino acids. V dropped 7 bases and J dropped 4; count of bases not matched to a gene: 20. CDR3 loop: CASTSRWEQGVFVTEAFF. DNA of the CDR3: TGTGCCAGTACCTCGCGATGGGAACAGGGGGTATTTGTCACTGAAGCTTTCTTT.

This clone was seen a handful of times. The chain is built from TRBV30 and TRBJ2-1; 12 positions match TRBD2. The CDR3 spans 15 residues. The V and J ends lost 2 bases and 9 bases, in that order; junction bases with no gene match: 8. Germline CDR1 and CDR2: GTSNPN and SVGIG (reference sequence). The chain's CDR3 is CAWSPTSGSIGEQFF. The CDR3 nucleotides are TGTGCCTGGAGTCCGACTAGCGGGAGTATCGGTGAGCAGTTCTTC.

As DNA, the CDR3 is TGTGCCACCAGCAGAGAGAGGGAGCCCCAGCATTTT. As protein: CATSREREPQHF. The chain links TRBV15 to TRBJ1-5; no reliable D call. CDR1 and CDR2 from the germline V gene are LNHNV and YYDKDF (reference sequence). The germline V and J ends were trimmed by 0 bases and 8 bases, with 5 bases remaining between them. The CDR3 is 12 amino acids.

This chain connects TRBV5-4 to TRBJ2-1; 10 bases are a match to TRBD2. This CDR3 contains 16 residues. From germline, CDR1 is SGHNT and CDR2 YYREEE (reference sequence). J gave up 3 bases and V 0 bases, and 3 bases lay outside the gene matches. The CDR3 sequence: CASSLGGLAHYNEQFF. DNA of the CDR3: TGTGCCAGCAGCTTGGGGGGACTAGCGCACTACAATGAGCAGTTCTTC.